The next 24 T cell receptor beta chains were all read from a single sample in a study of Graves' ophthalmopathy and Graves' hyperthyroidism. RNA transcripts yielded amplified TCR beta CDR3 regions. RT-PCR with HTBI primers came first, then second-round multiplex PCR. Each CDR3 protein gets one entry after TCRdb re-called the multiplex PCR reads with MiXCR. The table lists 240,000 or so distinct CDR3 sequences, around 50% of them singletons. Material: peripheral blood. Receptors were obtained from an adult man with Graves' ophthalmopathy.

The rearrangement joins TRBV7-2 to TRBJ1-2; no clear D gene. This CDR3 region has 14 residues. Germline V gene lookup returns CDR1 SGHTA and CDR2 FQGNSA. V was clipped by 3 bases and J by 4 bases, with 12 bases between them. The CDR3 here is CASSLNGLFYGYTF. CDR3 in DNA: TGTGCCAGCAGCTTGAACGGGCTCTTCTATGGCTACACCTTC. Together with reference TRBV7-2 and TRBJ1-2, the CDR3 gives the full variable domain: GAGVSQSPSNKVTEKGKDVELRCDPISGHTALYWYRQSLGQGLEFLIYFQGNSAPDKSGLPSDRFSAERTGGSVSTLTIQRTQQEDSAVYLCASSLNGLFYGYTFGSGTRLTVV.

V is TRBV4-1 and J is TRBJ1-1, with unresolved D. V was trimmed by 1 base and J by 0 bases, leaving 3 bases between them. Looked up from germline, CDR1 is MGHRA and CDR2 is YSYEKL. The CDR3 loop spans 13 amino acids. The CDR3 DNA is TGCGCCAGCAGCCAAGCTGTGAACACTGAAGCTTTCTTT. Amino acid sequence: CASSQAVNTEAFF.

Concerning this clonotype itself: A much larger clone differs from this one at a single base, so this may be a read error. The CDR3: CSANASGSAYTEAFF. CDR3 DNA: TGCAGTGCTAATGCTTCGGGATCAGCATACACTGAAGCTTTCTTT. V and J are TRBV20-1 and TRBJ1-1; D remains ambiguous. V lost 4 bases and J lost 3, with 18 bases in between. The CDR3 has 15 amino acids. Germline CDR1 and CDR2: DFQATT and SNEGSKA (reference sequence).

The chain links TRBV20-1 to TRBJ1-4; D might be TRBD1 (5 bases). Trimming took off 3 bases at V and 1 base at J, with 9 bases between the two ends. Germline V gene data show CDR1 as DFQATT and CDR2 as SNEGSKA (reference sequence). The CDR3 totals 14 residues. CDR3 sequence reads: CSARGGGTNEKLFF. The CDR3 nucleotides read TGCAGTGCTAGGGGGGGAGGAACTAATGAAAAACTGTTTTTT.

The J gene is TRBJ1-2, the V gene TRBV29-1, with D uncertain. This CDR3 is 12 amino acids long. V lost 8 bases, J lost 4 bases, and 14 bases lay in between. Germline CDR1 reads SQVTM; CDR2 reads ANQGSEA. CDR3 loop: CSLEAATYGYTF. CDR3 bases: TGCAGCTTGGAGGCAGCAACCTATGGCTACACCTTC.

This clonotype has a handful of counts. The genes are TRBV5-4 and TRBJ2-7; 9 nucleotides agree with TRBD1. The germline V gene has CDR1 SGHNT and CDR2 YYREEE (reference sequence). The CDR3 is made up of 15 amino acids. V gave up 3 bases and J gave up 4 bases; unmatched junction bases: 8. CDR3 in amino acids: CASSYHLGQGYEQYF. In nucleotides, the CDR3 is TGTGCCAGCAGCTACCACTTGGGACAGGGATACGAGCAGTACTTC.

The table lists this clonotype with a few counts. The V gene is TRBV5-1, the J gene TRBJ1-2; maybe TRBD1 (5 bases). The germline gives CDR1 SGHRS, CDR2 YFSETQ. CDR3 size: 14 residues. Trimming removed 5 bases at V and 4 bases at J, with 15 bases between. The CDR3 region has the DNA TGCGCCAGCAGGGAGGGGACGTCCTCCTATGGCTACACCTTC. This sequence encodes CASREGTSSYGYTF.

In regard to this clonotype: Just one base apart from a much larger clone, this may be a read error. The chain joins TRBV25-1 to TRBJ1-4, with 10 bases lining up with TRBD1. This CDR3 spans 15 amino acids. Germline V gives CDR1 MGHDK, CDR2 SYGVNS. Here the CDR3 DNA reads TGTGCCAGCAGTTCCGCCGGGACAGGGGATGAAAAACTGCTTTTT. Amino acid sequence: CASSSAGTGDEKLLF.

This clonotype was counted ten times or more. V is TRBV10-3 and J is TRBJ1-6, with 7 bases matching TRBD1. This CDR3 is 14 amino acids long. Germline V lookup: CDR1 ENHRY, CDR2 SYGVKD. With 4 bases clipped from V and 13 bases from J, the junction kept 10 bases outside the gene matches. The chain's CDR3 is CAISAGTAYGPLHF. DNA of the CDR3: TGTGCCATCAGTGCTGGGACAGCTTATGGCCCCCTCCACTTT.

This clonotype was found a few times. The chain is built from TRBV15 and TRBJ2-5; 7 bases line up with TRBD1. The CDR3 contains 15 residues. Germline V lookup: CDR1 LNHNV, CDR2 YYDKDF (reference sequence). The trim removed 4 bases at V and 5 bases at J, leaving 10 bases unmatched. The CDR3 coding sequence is TGTGCCACCAGCACAAAACAGGGGTGGGGGGAGACCCAGTACTTC. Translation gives CATSTKQGWGETQYF.

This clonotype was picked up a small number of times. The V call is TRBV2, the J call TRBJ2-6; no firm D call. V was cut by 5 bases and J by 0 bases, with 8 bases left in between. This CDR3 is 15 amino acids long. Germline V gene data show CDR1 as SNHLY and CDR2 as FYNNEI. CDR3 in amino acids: CASSKAFSGANVLTF. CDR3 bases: TGTGCCAGCAGTAAGGCATTCTCTGGGGCCAACGTCCTGACTTTC.

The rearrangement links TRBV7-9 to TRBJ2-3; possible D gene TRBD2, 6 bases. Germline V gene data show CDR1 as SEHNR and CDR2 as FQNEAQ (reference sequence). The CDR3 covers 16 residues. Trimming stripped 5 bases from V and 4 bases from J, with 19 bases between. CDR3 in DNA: TGTGCCAGCAGCCCTAGGGGTTTTGGAGGGGCAGATACGCAGTATTTT. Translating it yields CASSPRGFGGADTQYF.

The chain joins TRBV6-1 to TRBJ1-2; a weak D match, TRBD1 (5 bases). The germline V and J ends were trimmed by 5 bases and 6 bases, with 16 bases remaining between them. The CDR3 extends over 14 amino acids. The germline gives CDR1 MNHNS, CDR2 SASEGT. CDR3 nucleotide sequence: TGTGCCAGCAGTTATGAACAGGACGGTGATGGCTACACCTTC. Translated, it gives CASSYEQDGDGYTF.

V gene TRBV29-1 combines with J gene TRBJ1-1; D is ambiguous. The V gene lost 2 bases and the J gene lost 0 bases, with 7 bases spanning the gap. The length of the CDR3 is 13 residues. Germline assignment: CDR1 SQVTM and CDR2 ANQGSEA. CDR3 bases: TGCAGCGTTGAAAGTCTTCTGAACACTGAAGCTTTCTTT. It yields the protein CSVESLLNTEAFF. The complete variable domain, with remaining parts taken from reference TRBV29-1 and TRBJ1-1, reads SAVISQKPSRDICQRGTSLTIQCQVDSQVTMMFWYRQQPGQSLTLIATANQGSEATYESGFVIDKFPISRPNLTFSTLTVSNMSPEDSSIYLCSVESLLNTEAFFGQGTRLTVV.

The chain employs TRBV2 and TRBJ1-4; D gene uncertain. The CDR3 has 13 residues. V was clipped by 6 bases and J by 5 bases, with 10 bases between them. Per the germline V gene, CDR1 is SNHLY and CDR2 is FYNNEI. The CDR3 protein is CASRGFLNEKLFF. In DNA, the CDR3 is TGTGCCAGCAGGGGTTTTTTGAATGAAAAACTGTTTTTT.

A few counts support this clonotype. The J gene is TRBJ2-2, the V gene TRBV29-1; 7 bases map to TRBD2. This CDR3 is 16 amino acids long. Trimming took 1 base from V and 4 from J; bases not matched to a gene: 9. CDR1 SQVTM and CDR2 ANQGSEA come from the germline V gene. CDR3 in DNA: TGCAGCGTTGAAGTTGGCGGGAGACTCGGCACCGGGGAGCTGTTTTTT. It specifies CSVEVGGRLGTGELFF.

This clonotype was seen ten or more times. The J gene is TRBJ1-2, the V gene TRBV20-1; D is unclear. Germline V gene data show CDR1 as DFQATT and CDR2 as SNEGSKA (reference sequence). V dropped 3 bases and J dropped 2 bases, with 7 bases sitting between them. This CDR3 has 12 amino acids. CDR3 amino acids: CSASGRNYGYTF. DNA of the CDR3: TGCAGTGCTAGCGGGAGAAACTATGGCTACACCTTC.

CDR3 DNA sequence: TGTGCCAGCACTAAAGGGGGCCCTAACGTCGGGGAGCTGTTTTTT. Its protein product is CASTKGGPNVGELFF. The chain carries TRBV7-2 and TRBJ2-2; 7 bases fit TRBD1. This CDR3 spans 15 amino acids. V gave up 7 bases and J gave up 7 bases; unmatched junction bases: 12. Looked up from germline, CDR1 is SGHTA and CDR2 is FQGNSA.

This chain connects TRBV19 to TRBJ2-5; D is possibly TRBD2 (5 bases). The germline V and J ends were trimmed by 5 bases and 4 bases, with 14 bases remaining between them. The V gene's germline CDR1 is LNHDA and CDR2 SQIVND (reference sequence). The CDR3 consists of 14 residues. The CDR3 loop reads CASSRSLVVETQYF. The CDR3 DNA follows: TGTGCCAGTAGTCGGTCACTAGTAGTAGAGACCCAGTACTTC.

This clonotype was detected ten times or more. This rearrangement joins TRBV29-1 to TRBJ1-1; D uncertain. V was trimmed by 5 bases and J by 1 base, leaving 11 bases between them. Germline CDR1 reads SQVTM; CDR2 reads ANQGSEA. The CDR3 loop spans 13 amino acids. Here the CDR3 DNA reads TGCAGCGTTAGGACCGACCAGAACACTGAAGCTTTCTTT. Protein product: CSVRTDQNTEAFF.

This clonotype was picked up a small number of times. CDR3 in DNA: TGTGCCAGCAGCCTGACAGGATCGAACACTGAAGCTTTCTTT. Encoded protein: CASSLTGSNTEAFF. The rearrangement joins TRBV9 to TRBJ1-1; possible D gene TRBD1, 6 bases. The CDR3 loop spans 14 amino acids. Trimming shortened V by 4 bases and J by 1 base, and 11 bases separated the two germline ends. Germline CDR1 reads SGDLS; CDR2 reads YYNGEE. Drawing the rest from reference TRBV9 and TRBJ1-1, the complete variable domain is DSGVTQTPKHLITATGQRVTLRCSPRSGDLSVYWYQQSLDQGLQFLIQYYNGEERAKGNILERFSAQQFPDLHSELNLSSLELGDSALYFCASSLTGSNTEAFFGQGTRLTVV.

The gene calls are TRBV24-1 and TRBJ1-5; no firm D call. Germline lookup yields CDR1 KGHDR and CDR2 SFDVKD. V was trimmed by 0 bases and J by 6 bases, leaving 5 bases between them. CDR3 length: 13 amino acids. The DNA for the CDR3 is TGTGCCACCAGTGATTTGGACATTCAGCCCCAGCATTTT. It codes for CATSDLDIQPQHF.

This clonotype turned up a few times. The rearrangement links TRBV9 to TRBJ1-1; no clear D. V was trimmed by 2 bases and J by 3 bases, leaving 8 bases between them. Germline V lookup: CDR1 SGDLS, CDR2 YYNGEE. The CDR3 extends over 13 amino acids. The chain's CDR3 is CASSVDTYTEAFF. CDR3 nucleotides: TGTGCCAGCAGCGTCGACACGTACACTGAAGCTTTCTTT.

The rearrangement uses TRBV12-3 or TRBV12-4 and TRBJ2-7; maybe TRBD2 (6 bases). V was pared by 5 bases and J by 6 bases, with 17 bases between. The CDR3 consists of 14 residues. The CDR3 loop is CASSLGRTSGEQYF. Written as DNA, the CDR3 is TGTGCCAGCAGTCTCGGGAGAACCTCGGGCGAGCAGTACTTC.